This T cell receptor (beta chain) was profiled in a study of CD8+ T cells in alopecia areata. The sample holds one count of this clone. Antigen specificity is unknown. Study-wide points: In lesional scalp, particularly from alopecia totalis/universalis, clonality was higher than in normal scalp.

V lost 5 bases and J lost 11, with 12 bases in between. Germline V gives CDR1 GTSNPN, CDR2 SVGIG (reference sequence). CDR3 length: 10 residues. Reverse transcription of extracted RNA yielded cDNA, which provided the sequencing template. Measured with immunoSEQ multiplex PCR; TCRdb has only the in-frame clones, and not every one. The sample carries about 110,000 clones, approximately 59% recorded once. Sample: CD8+ T cells sorted from blood. This chain links TRBV30 with TRBJ1-1; no clear D gene. This receptor was obtained from a human donor in good health. CDR3 in DNA: TGTGCCTGGGAGAGGCTTGAGGCTTTCTTT. It translates to CAWERLEAFF.